This TCR beta chain was identified during a study of metastatic and nonmetastatic thyroid tumors. On the study more broadly: Repertoires of blood and of tissue (tumor or nodule) from malignant and benign thyroid patients were compared.

Each patient came to thyroid surgery without any prior treatment (of any kind). Overall study results and limits: Malignant thyroid tumors reportedly exceeded benign nodules significantly in TCR beta diversity, with the difference appearing in blood and tumor.

This clone was seen repeatedly, ten times or more. Its target is not known. In the study's own analysis: The study took CDR3 differences across clinicopathological groups and made a distant-metastasis classifier for papillary thyroid cancer from them. TCRdb reanalyzed the PCR reads via MiXCR. The V and J calls here are based on TCRdb, not the publication. The table records some 34,000 clones, more than 20% of them present only once. Germline values: CDR1 LNHDA, CDR2 SQIVND (reference sequence). There are 14 residues in the CDR3. V was trimmed by 9 bases and J by 0 bases, leaving 15 bases between them. Sequencing was carried out using blood. The rearrangement links TRBV19 to TRBJ2-7, with D possibly matching TRBD1 (5 bases). The source of this sequence is a female donor with papillary thyroid cancer or a benign thyroid nodule (not recorded which). Some clones in this sample may be carry-over from other donors' samples. CDR3 nucleotide sequence: TGTGCCAGCCGAAGGGGTCAGGGCTCCTACGAGCAGTACTTC. Translating gives CASRRGQGSYEQYF.